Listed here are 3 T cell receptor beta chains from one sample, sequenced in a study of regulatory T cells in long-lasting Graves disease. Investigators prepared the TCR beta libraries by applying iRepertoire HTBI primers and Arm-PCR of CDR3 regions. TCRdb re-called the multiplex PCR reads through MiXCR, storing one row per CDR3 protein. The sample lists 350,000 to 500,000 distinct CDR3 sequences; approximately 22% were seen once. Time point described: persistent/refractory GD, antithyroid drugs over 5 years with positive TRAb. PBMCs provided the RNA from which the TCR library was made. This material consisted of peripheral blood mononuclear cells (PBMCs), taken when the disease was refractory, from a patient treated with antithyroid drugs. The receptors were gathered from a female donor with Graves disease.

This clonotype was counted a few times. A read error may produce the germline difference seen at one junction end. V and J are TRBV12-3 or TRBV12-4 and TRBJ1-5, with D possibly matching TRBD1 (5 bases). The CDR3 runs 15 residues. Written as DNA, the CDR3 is TGTGCCAACAGTTTAGGAGGACATAGCAATCAGCCCCAGCATTTT. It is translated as CANSLGGHSNQPQHF.

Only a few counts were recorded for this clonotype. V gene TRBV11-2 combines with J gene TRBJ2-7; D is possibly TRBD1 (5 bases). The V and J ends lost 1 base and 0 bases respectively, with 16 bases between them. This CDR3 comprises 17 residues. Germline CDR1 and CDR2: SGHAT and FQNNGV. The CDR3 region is CASSLGPTSTDSYEQYF. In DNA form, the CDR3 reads TGTGCCAGCAGCTTAGGTCCTACCTCGACAGACTCCTACGAGCAGTACTTC.

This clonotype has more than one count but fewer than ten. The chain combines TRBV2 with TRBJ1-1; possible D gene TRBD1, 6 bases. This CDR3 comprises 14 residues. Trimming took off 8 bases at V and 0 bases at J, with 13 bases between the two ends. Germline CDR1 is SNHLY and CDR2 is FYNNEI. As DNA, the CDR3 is TGTGCCAGCGGAGGACAGCTTATGAACACTGAAGCTTTCTTT. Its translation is CASGGQLMNTEAFF.